The 26 T cell receptor beta chains below come from one sample, sequenced in a study of early T cells in non-severe SARS-CoV-2 infection. One entry per CDR3 protein, called by TCRdb with MiXCR from the 5' RACE reads. The table has about 60,000 distinct CDR3 sequences, about 5.6% seen once; the top ten hold 6.8%. Sequenced input: whole blood. All receptors come from an adult who was a healthcare worker with PCR-confirmed SARS-CoV-2 infection or an uninfected control (not recorded which).

This clonotype was seen repeatedly, ten times or more. The chain carries TRBV6-1 and TRBJ2-7; no definite D call. From germline, CDR1 is MNHNS and CDR2 SASEGT. The CDR3 covers 13 residues. Trimming left V 2 bases short and J 2 bases short, with 7 bases between. CDR3 sequence: CASSEWGPYEQYF. In DNA, the CDR3 is TGTGCCAGCAGTGAATGGGGTCCCTACGAGCAGTACTTC.

This clonotype appeared many times. V is TRBV6-2 or TRBV6-3 and J is TRBJ1-6; TRBD1 matches 7 bases. Germline V lookup: CDR1 MNHEY, CDR2 SVGEGT. CDR3 length equals 16 residues. Trimming took 4 bases from V and 7 from J; bases not matched to a gene: 10. The CDR3: CASSSRQGMGNSPLHF. DNA for the CDR3: TGTGCCAGCAGTTCCCGACAGGGTATGGGGAATTCACCCCTCCACTTT.

This clonotype was detected ten times or more. This chain connects TRBV6-5 to TRBJ2-2; D is unresolved. V was trimmed by 3 bases and J by 7 bases, leaving 9 bases between them. Looked up from germline, CDR1 is MNHEY and CDR2 is SVGAGI. The CDR3 is 13 residues long. Here the CDR3 DNA reads TGTGCCAGCAGTTATGCGAGAGGCGGGGAGCTGTTTTTT. Translating it yields CASSYARGGELFF.

Many counts were recorded for this clonotype. The rearrangement links TRBV11-2 to TRBJ2-1; 11 bases align to TRBD2. CDR1 and CDR2 from the germline V gene are SGHAT and FQNNGV. The CDR3 covers 16 residues. After removal of 5 bases from V and 2 bases from J, the junction contained 5 bases not matched to a gene. This CDR3 reads CASSRQLAGAYNEQFF. The CDR3 DNA sequence: TGTGCCAGCAGCAGACAACTAGCGGGAGCCTACAATGAGCAGTTCTTC.

The chain carries TRBV3-1 and TRBJ2-4; unclear D gene. Germline assignment: CDR1 LGHDT and CDR2 YNNKEL (reference sequence). The CDR3 spans 12 residues. V was clipped by 1 base and J by 9 bases, with 7 bases between them. CDR3 nucleotide sequence: TGTGCCAGCAGCCAAGGGCCAGGCATTCAGTACTTC. This translates into CASSQGPGIQYF.

This clonotype was counted many times. The rearrangement uses TRBV3-1 and TRBJ1-2; D unresolved. V was shortened by 1 base and J by 8 bases, with 11 bases between the two germline ends. CDR1 and CDR2 (germline): LGHDT, YNNKEL (reference sequence). The CDR3 runs to 13 residues. The CDR3 bases are TGTGCCAGCAGCCAAGTCGCCCAAGAAGGCTACACCTTC. Translated: CASSQVAQEGYTF.

At least ten counts were recorded for this clonotype. CDR3 residues: CASTSSSSYNEQFF. The CDR3 DNA is TGTGCCAGCACTAGCTCCAGCTCCTACAATGAGCAGTTCTTC. V gene TRBV27 combines with J gene TRBJ2-1, with a tentative D call TRBD2 (5 bases). The CDR3 extends over 14 amino acids. The V end lost 7 bases, the J end lost 0 bases, and 10 bases lay between the germline ends. Looked up from germline, CDR1 is MNHEY and CDR2 is SMNVEV (reference sequence).

The chain employs TRBV29-1 and TRBJ1-1; no definite D call. The CDR3 spans 12 residues. Germline assignment: CDR1 SQVTM and CDR2 ANQGSEA. V lost 3 bases to trimming and J lost 3 bases, with 8 bases between them. The CDR3 DNA reads TGCAGCGTTGACCGGGGAGACACTGAAGCTTTCTTT. Protein sequence: CSVDRGDTEAFF.

V usage is TRBV5-1 and J usage is TRBJ1-1; possibly TRBD1 for D (5 bases). In germline, CDR1 is SGHRS, CDR2 YFSETQ. CDR3 length equals 15 residues. The ends were cut back, 0 bases at V and 6 bases at J, with 15 bases in the middle. The CDR3 loop reads CASSLAGPGAAEAFF. CDR3 nucleotide sequence: TGCGCCAGCAGCTTGGCCGGACCCGGGGCGGCTGAAGCTTTCTTT.

The chain links TRBV4-1 to TRBJ2-7; D is uncertain. Germline CDR1 reads MGHRA; CDR2 reads YSYEKL. CDR3 length equals 13 residues. V was shortened by 3 bases and J by 3 bases, with 9 bases between the two germline ends. DNA of the CDR3: TGCGCCAGCAGCCAGGGTAGGCACTACGAGCAGTACTTC. Amino acid sequence: CASSQGRHYEQYF.

This clonotype was observed at least ten times. The chain joins TRBV14 to TRBJ1-2, with D maybe TRBD1 (5 bases). The CDR3 contains 15 residues. V lost 3 bases and J lost 4, with 15 bases in between. CDR1 and CDR2 from the germline V gene are SGHDN and FVKESK. CDR3 in DNA: TGTGCCAGCAGCCACCGAGGGGCTTCTTCCTATGGCTACACCTTC. This sequence encodes CASSHRGASSYGYTF.

This clonotype was recorded many times. V usage is TRBV7-8 and J usage is TRBJ2-1; 11 bases are a match to TRBD2. The CDR3 is 15 residues long. J gave up 7 bases and V 3 bases, and 5 bases lay outside the gene matches. Germline CDR1 SGHVS, CDR2 FQNEAQ. CDR3 DNA: TGTGCCAGCAGCTTGGTAGCGGGAGGGTGGAATGAGCAGTTCTTC. It codes for CASSLVAGGWNEQFF.

This clonotype occurred many times. This rearrangement joins TRBV12-3 or TRBV12-4 to TRBJ2-3; D not resolved. Deletions cut 1 base from V and 0 bases from J, with 8 bases between. The CDR3 is 15 residues long. As DNA, the CDR3 is TGTGCCAGCAGTTTAGGGAGACCTAGCACAGATACGCAGTATTTT. As protein: CASSLGRPSTDTQYF.

Turning to this clonotype: Possible read error: a much larger clone is one base away. The V call is TRBV7-8, the J call TRBJ1-1; the D is unclear. Trimming took 5 bases from V and 4 from J, leaving 8 bases between them. The V gene's germline CDR1 is SGHVS and CDR2 FQNEAQ. This CDR3 is built from 12 residues. Here the CDR3 reads CASSKMITEAFF. The CDR3 DNA reads TGTGCCAGCAGCAAAATGATCACTGAAGCTTTCTTT.

There are many counts of this clonotype. CDR3 bases: TGTGCCAGCAGCCCATCCCAGGGGGGGACTGAAGCTTTCTTT. As protein: CASSPSQGGTEAFF. J is TRBJ1-1 and V is TRBV7-2; 7 bases are a match to TRBD1. This CDR3 is built from 14 residues. The germline CDR1 and CDR2 sequences are SGHTA and FQGNSA. The ends lost 5 bases at V and 5 bases at J; junction bases unmatched: 8.

This clonotype has a count of ten or more. This sequence joins TRBV29-1 and TRBJ1-1; D is unclear. Trimming pared 6 bases from V and 1 base from J, leaving 9 bases between. Germline-derived CDR1 and CDR2 are SQVTM and ANQGSEA. The CDR3 extends over 12 amino acids. The CDR3 loop reads CSVNTQNTEAFF. The DNA for the CDR3 is TGCAGCGTCAACACTCAGAACACTGAAGCTTTCTTT.

This clonotype was counted a few times. The chain joins TRBV7-2 to TRBJ2-7; perhaps D is TRBD1 or TRBD2 (5 bases each). Trimming cost V 1 base and J 6 bases, with 13 bases left between them. In germline, CDR1 is SGHTA, CDR2 FQGNSA. This CDR3 contains 14 residues. The CDR3 protein is CASSLGTPAGEQYF. CDR3 sequence (DNA): TGTGCCAGCAGCTTAGGGACACCCGCGGGCGAGCAGTACTTC. Supplemented by reference TRBV7-2 and TRBJ2-7, the full variable domain reads GAGVSQSPSNKVTEKGKDVELRCDPISGHTALYWYRQSLGQGLEFLIYFQGNSAPDKSGLPSDRFSAERTGGSVSTLTIQRTQQEDSAVYLCASSLGTPAGEQYFGPGTRLTVT.

This clonotype was seen ten or more times. The chain joins TRBV3-1 to TRBJ1-1; no definite D call. Between the trimmed V and J ends, which lost 1 base and 3 bases, there was a span of 9 bases. This CDR3 is 14 amino acids long. Germline V gene lookup returns CDR1 LGHDT and CDR2 YNNKEL (reference sequence). The CDR3 DNA reads TGTGCCAGCAGCCAAGGCCCAGAGTACACTGAAGCTTTCTTT. Its protein product is CASSQGPEYTEAFF.

This clonotype was seen ten or more times. The gene calls are TRBV20-1 and TRBJ2-1; 9 bases are shared with TRBD2. J gave up 0 bases and V 6 bases, and 6 bases lay outside the gene matches. The CDR3 has 15 amino acids. Per the germline V gene, CDR1 is DFQATT and CDR2 is SNEGSKA (reference sequence). The CDR3 loop is CSAPGLARSYNEQFF. As DNA, the CDR3 is TGCAGTGCCCCTGGACTAGCGCGCTCCTACAATGAGCAGTTCTTC.

This clonotype occurred a few times. The gene calls are TRBV4-1 and TRBJ2-7; 8 bases map to TRBD2. The CDR3 extends over 15 amino acids. The trim removed 0 bases at V and 6 bases at J, leaving 7 bases unmatched. Germline V gene lookup returns CDR1 MGHRA and CDR2 YSYEKL. This chain's CDR3 is CASSQDAGGSGEQYF. The CDR3 region has the DNA TGCGCCAGCAGCCAAGATGCGGGGGGCTCAGGCGAGCAGTACTTC.

This clonotype appeared a few times. This rearrangement joins TRBV20-1 to TRBJ1-2; D is unclear. From germline, CDR1 is DFQATT and CDR2 SNEGSKA (reference sequence). This CDR3 region has 13 residues. V was shortened by 3 bases and J by 8 bases, with 16 bases between the two germline ends. The CDR3 region has the DNA TGCAGTGCTAGGCCCCCGCCAGCGACCGGCTACACCTTC. Translating it yields CSARPPPATGYTF.

This clonotype was counted at least ten times. The V and J genes are TRBV6-1 and TRBJ2-1; 13 nucleotides match TRBD2. This CDR3 has 13 residues. V shed 11 bases and J 4 bases; nucleotides not matched to a gene: 2. CDR1 and CDR2 (germline): MNHNS, SASEGT. This chain's CDR3 is CAGGLAGYNEQFF. The CDR3, as DNA: TGTGCCGGGGGACTAGCGGGGTACAATGAGCAGTTCTTC.

This clonotype was observed once. The chain combines TRBV20-1 with TRBJ2-7, with D possibly called TRBD1 or TRBD2 (6 bases each). Germline CDR1 DFQATT, CDR2 SNEGSKA (reference sequence). This CDR3 spans 14 amino acids. The ends were cut back, 5 bases at V and 3 bases at J, with 17 bases in the middle. Here the CDR3 DNA reads TGCAGTGCTCCCAGCCGACTAGGGGGCTACGAGCAGTACTTC. It translates to CSAPSRLGGYEQYF.

This clonotype has ten or more counts. This sequence joins TRBV29-1 and TRBJ1-2; TRBD1 is a possible D gene (6 bases). Trimming left V 4 bases short and J 4 bases short, with 10 bases between. CDR1 SQVTM and CDR2 ANQGSEA come from the germline V gene. This CDR3 has 12 residues. In DNA, the CDR3 is TGCAGCGTTGGAGGACAGCTCTATGGCTACACCTTC. Amino acids: CSVGGQLYGYTF.

This clonotype was counted many times. V gene TRBV20-1 combines with J gene TRBJ2-3; 12 bases are shared with TRBD2. J gave up 5 bases and V 3 bases, and 6 bases lay outside the gene matches. This CDR3 is 15 amino acids long. CDR1 DFQATT and CDR2 SNEGSKA come from the germline V gene (reference sequence). The chain's CDR3 is CSASSSGGAGDTQYF. The CDR3 DNA reads TGCAGTGCTAGCTCTAGCGGGGGGGCTGGAGATACGCAGTATTTT.

This clonotype appeared many times. The CDR3 region is CASSPRGSDTTGELFF. The CDR3 DNA is TGTGCCAGCAGCCCCAGAGGGTCTGATACCACCGGGGAGCTGTTTTTT. The chain has TRBV7-9 and TRBJ2-2; TRBD2 might be the D (5 bases). The CDR3 totals 16 residues. Trimming took 5 bases from V and 4 from J, leaving 17 bases between them. CDR1 SEHNR and CDR2 FQNEAQ come from the germline V gene (reference sequence).